The 27 T cell receptor beta chains reported below all come from one sample, sequenced in a study of T cell changes during pregnancy in multiple sclerosis. Sequenced by immunoSEQ multiplex PCR; TCRdb stores in-frame clones only, minus some. The sample includes 80,000 or so clones, under 95% of them seen just once. The sequencing used peripheral blood, collected before pregnancy. Every receptor here comes from a female donor with multiple sclerosis, enrolled in a pregnancy study.

The gene calls are TRBV7-9 and TRBJ1-1; no reliable D call. The length of the CDR3 is 15 residues. V was shortened by 1 base and J by 4 bases, with 13 bases between the two germline ends. CDR1 is SEHNR and CDR2 is FQNEAQ in the germline V gene (reference sequence). CDR3: CASSLGNEGGTEAFF. The CDR3 DNA is TGTGCCAGCAGCTTAGGGAATGAGGGTGGCACTGAAGCTTTCTTT.

The gene calls are TRBV4-1 and TRBJ1-2; D not certain. The CDR3 length is 15 residues. CDR1 is MGHRA and CDR2 is YSYEKL in the germline V gene. V lost 4 bases and J 7 bases, leaving 19 bases between the germline ends. Here the CDR3 DNA reads TGCGCCAGCAGCCCCTTTTCCCCGGTGGGAGCTGGCTACACCTTC. Translation gives CASSPFSPVGAGYTF.

The rearrangement joins TRBV6-5 to TRBJ2-1; tentative D call: TRBD1 (5 bases). The CDR3 is 15 residues long. The V gene's germline CDR1 is MNHEY and CDR2 SVGAGI. Trimming took 6 bases from V and 2 from J, leaving 14 bases between them. The CDR3 DNA is TGTGCCAGCAGCCCAGACAGATTAACCTACAATGAGCAGTTCTTC. It codes for CASSPDRLTYNEQFF.

The rearrangement joins TRBV5-1 to TRBJ2-1, with a weak D call TRBD2 (6 bases). The V end lost 3 bases, the J end lost 3 bases, and 19 bases lay between the germline ends. CDR1 and CDR2 from the germline V gene are SGHRS and YFSETQ. The CDR3 is made up of 17 amino acids. The CDR3 spells CASSSTLGADYYNEQFF. DNA of the CDR3: TGCGCCAGCAGCTCCACCCTTGGAGCGGACTACTACAATGAGCAGTTCTTC.

The genes are TRBV11-2 and TRBJ2-1, with 10 positions matching TRBD1. The CDR3 consists of 16 residues. The V segment lost 5 bases and the J segment 1 base; nucleotides outside the gene matches: 5. The germline gives CDR1 SGHAT, CDR2 FQNNGV. Here the CDR3 reads CASSQGQGVSYNEQFF. In nucleotides, the CDR3 is TGTGCCAGCAGCCAAGGACAGGGGGTTTCCTACAATGAGCAGTTCTTC.

This clone occurred once. J is TRBJ1-5 and V is TRBV27, with TRBD1 matching over 11 bases. This CDR3 spans 17 amino acids. With V trimmed by 4 bases and J by 3 bases, 8 bases remained unmatched. Germline V gene sequence: CDR1 MNHEY, CDR2 SMNVEV (reference sequence). CDR3 amino acids: CASSSGTGGANNQPQHF. CDR3 nucleotide sequence: TGTGCCAGCAGTTCCGGGACAGGGGGAGCCAACAATCAGCCCCAGCATTTT.

This sequence joins TRBV13 and TRBJ2-7; 8 positions agree with TRBD1. CDR1 and CDR2 from the germline V gene are PRHDT and FYEKMQ (reference sequence). The V segment lost 7 bases and the J segment 5 bases; nucleotides outside the gene matches: 19. CDR3 length: 17 residues. CDR3 in DNA: TGTGCCAGCACCGTAGACGGTCGGTGGACAGGGCCCCACGAGCAGTACTTC. Translation gives CASTVDGRWTGPHEQYF.

The chain recombines TRBV19 with TRBJ2-7; D not resolved. CDR3 size: 13 residues. Germline CDR1 and CDR2: LNHDA and SQIVND (reference sequence). V lost 3 bases and J 2 bases, leaving 8 bases between the germline ends. DNA of the CDR3: TGTGCCAGTAGTATTACACGAACCTACGAGCAGTACTTC. Translating it yields CASSITRTYEQYF.

This sequence joins TRBV7-2 and TRBJ2-7, with TRBD2 matching over 9 bases. The CDR3 extends over 15 amino acids. V was pared by 1 base and J by 2 bases, with 3 bases of the junction left unmatched. The V gene's germline CDR1 is SGHTA and CDR2 FQGNSA. The CDR3 spells CASSLDGLATYEQYF. The CDR3 DNA sequence: TGTGCCAGCAGCTTAGATGGACTAGCGACCTACGAGCAGTACTTC.

A few counts support this clone. The chain combines TRBV2 with TRBJ1-5; D perhaps matches TRBD1 (6 bases). Germline CDR1 is SNHLY and CDR2 is FYNNEI. This CDR3 region has 13 residues. V was clipped by 6 bases and J by 3 bases, with 9 bases between them. The CDR3 sequence: CASRAGANQPQHF. CDR3 DNA: TGTGCCAGCAGGGCAGGGGCCAATCAGCCCCAGCATTTT.

J is TRBJ2-7 and V is TRBV29-1, with TRBD2 matching over 11 bases. Germline lookup yields CDR1 SQVTM and CDR2 ANQGSEA. V shed 3 bases and J 0 bases; nucleotides not matched to a gene: 4. The CDR3 runs 15 residues. CDR3 coding DNA: TGCAGCGTTGAGGGGACTAGCGGCTACTCCTACGAGCAGTACTTC. Translating it yields CSVEGTSGYSYEQYF.

A remark on this clone: Other DNA sequences from this sample encode an identical CDR3 as well. The chain links TRBV7-3 to TRBJ2-2; D possibly corresponds to TRBD2 (5 bases). CDR1 and CDR2 from the germline V gene are SGHTA and FQGTGA. V lost 8 bases and J lost 3, with 7 bases in between. The CDR3 is made up of 12 amino acids. For the CDR3, the DNA is TGTGCCAGCCGGGGAGACACCGGGGAGCTGTTTTTT. The encoded protein is CASRGDTGELFF. Filled out from reference TRBV7-3 and TRBJ2-2, the complete variable domain reads GAGVSQTPSNKVTEKGKYVELRCDPISGHTALYWYRQSLGQGPEFLIYFQGTGAADDSGLPNDRFFAVRPEGSVSTLKIQRTERGDSAVYLCASRGDTGELFFGEGSRLTVL.

CDR3 residues: CASSYSGTGSGNTIYF. The CDR3 DNA reads TGTGCCAGCAGTTACTCGGGGACAGGCTCTGGAAACACCATATATTTT. The V and J genes are TRBV6-5 and TRBJ1-3; 8 nucleotides agree with TRBD1. The V and J ends lost 0 bases and 0 bases, in that order; junction bases with no gene match: 1. The CDR3 totals 16 residues. The germline gives CDR1 MNHEY, CDR2 SVGAGI.

Written as DNA, the CDR3 is TGTGCCACCAGCTTCCGGGACAAAGATTCACCCCTCCACTTT. Translating it yields CATSFRDKDSPLHF. This chain links TRBV15 with TRBJ1-6; possibly TRBD1 for D (6 bases). The V gene lost 5 bases and the J gene lost 8 bases, with 13 bases spanning the gap. This CDR3 spans 14 amino acids. CDR1 is LNHNV and CDR2 is YYDKDF in the germline V gene (reference sequence).

The CDR3 reads CASSSIRDRGNEQFF. The CDR3 DNA reads TGTGCCAGCAGTTCCATCCGGGACAGGGGCAATGAGCAGTTCTTC. The chain employs TRBV6-5 and TRBJ2-1, with TRBD1 matching over 10 bases. Trimming removed 4 bases from V and 6 bases from J; junction bases left unmatched: 6. This CDR3 is built from 15 residues. Germline CDR1 reads MNHEY; CDR2 reads SVGAGI.

The chain links TRBV30 to TRBJ1-2; 7 nucleotides line up with TRBD1. CDR3 length equals 13 residues. CDR1 and CDR2 from the germline V gene are GTSNPN and SVGIG (reference sequence). With 2 bases clipped from V and 8 bases from J, the junction kept 8 bases outside the gene matches. The CDR3 is CAWSIDRARGYTF. The CDR3, as DNA: TGTGCCTGGAGTATAGACAGGGCGAGGGGCTACACCTTC.

The rearrangement joins TRBV4-2 to TRBJ1-5; possible D gene TRBD1, 6 bases. V lost 4 bases and J 4 bases, leaving 11 bases between the germline ends. CDR1 is LGHNA and CDR2 is YNFKEQ in the germline V gene. This CDR3 is built from 14 residues. CDR3 residues: CASSPGTQNQPQHF. CDR3 coding DNA: TGTGCCAGCAGCCCCGGGACACAAAATCAGCCCCAGCATTTT.

The chain links TRBV11-2 to TRBJ2-5; TRBD1 matches 7 bases. CDR1 is SGHAT, CDR2 FQNNGV, per germline. The CDR3 totals 17 residues. V lost 5 bases and J lost 4; bases outside the gene matches: 16. Here the CDR3 reads CASSPFRAGGRVETQYF. For the CDR3, the DNA is TGTGCCAGCAGCCCTTTTAGGGCAGGGGGAAGGGTAGAGACCCAGTACTTC.

In its sample, this clone was seen a few times. The J gene is TRBJ1-3, the V gene TRBV9; D possibly corresponds to TRBD1 (5 bases). The CDR3 covers 15 residues. Trimming took off 3 bases at V and 2 bases at J, with 12 bases between the two ends. Per germline, CDR1 SGDLS and CDR2 YYNGEE. The chain's CDR3 is CASSATGDTGNTIYF. The CDR3 bases are TGTGCCAGCAGCGCAACAGGAGACACTGGAAACACCATATATTTT.

This clone is a singleton in its sample. CDR3: CASSLVGFQETQYF. CDR3 nucleotide sequence: TGTGCCAGCAGCTTGGTGGGCTTCCAAGAGACCCAGTACTTC. The chain joins TRBV5-6 to TRBJ2-5; D not certain. CDR1 SGHDT and CDR2 YYEEEE come from the germline V gene. The CDR3 consists of 14 residues. The V end was cut by 0 bases, the J end by 1 base, with 7 bases between.

The chain is built from TRBV5-6 and TRBJ2-5; D is uncertain. Trimming left V 4 bases short and J 7 bases short, with 8 bases between. The CDR3 sequence is 11 residues long. The germline V gene encodes CDR1 SGHDT and CDR2 YYEEEE. The CDR3: CASSVTVTQYF. CDR3 in DNA: TGTGCCAGCAGCGTCACAGTGACCCAGTACTTC.

The CDR3 protein is CSGWGQRGEQYF. The CDR3 nucleotides read TGCAGCGGATGGGGCCAAAGGGGCGAGCAGTACTTC. The chain uses TRBV29-1 and TRBJ2-7; possible D gene TRBD1, 5 bases. With 7 bases removed from V and 6 bases from J, the gap between germline ends came to 16 bases. Germline V CDR1 and CDR2: SQVTM, ANQGSEA. This CDR3 has 12 residues.

J is TRBJ2-2 and V is TRBV9; 10 bases are a match to TRBD1. CDR3 size: 16 residues. Germline lookup yields CDR1 SGDLS and CDR2 YYNGEE. Trimming cost V 4 bases and J 4 bases; bases outside gene matches: 7. Written as DNA, the CDR3 is TGTGCCAGCAGCACCCGGACAGGGGGGTTCACCGGGGAGCTGTTTTTT. Translation gives CASSTRTGGFTGELFF.

This chain joins TRBV9 and TRBJ1-6, with 8 nucleotides matching TRBD1. Trimming at V came to 3 bases and at J to 9 bases, leaving 5 bases not matched to a gene. The CDR3 sequence is 14 residues long. Germline lookup yields CDR1 SGDLS and CDR2 YYNGEE. The CDR3 DNA is TGTGCCAGCAGCGCCTCAGGGGGCGGTTCACCCCTCCACTTT. Its translation is CASSASGGGSPLHF.

The gene calls are TRBV7-9 and TRBJ1-2; 7 bases are shared with TRBD1. Germline V lookup: CDR1 SEHNR, CDR2 FQNEAQ (reference sequence). The CDR3 covers 14 residues. V lost 7 bases to trimming and J lost 3 bases; unmatched junction nucleotides: 8. The CDR3 DNA is TGTGCCAGCATGGAAACAGGGGACCACTATGGCTACACCTTC. Protein product: CASMETGDHYGYTF.

V is TRBV5-6 and J is TRBJ1-5; 9 positions agree with TRBD1. Germline V lookup: CDR1 SGHDT, CDR2 YYEEEE. The ends lost 4 bases at V and 5 bases at J; junction bases unmatched: 4. The CDR3 is 14 amino acids. The CDR3 reads CASSKGQGDQPQHF. CDR3 coding DNA: TGTGCCAGCAGCAAGGGACAGGGCGATCAGCCCCAGCATTTT.

This clone was detected only once. This rearrangement joins TRBV13 to TRBJ1-4, with 8 bases identical to TRBD1. Germline CDR1 and CDR2: PRHDT and FYEKMQ (reference sequence). The CDR3 is 15 amino acids. The trim removed 2 bases at V and 3 bases at J, leaving 2 bases unmatched. CDR3 sequence (DNA): TGTGCCAGCAGCTTAAGGACAGGGCCTAATGAAAAACTGTTTTTT. Its protein is CASSLRTGPNEKLFF.